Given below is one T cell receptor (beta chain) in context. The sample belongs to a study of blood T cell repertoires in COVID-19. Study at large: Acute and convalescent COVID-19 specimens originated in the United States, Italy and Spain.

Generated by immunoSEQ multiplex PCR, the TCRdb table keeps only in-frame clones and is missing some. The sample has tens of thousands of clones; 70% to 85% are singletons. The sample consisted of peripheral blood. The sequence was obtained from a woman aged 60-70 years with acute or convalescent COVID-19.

The CDR3 spells CASSPGQSSYNSPLHF. CDR3 DNA sequence: TGCGCCAGCAGCCCGGGACAGTCAAGTTATAATTCACCCCTCCACTTT. This rearrangement joins TRBV5-1 to TRBJ1-6, with 7 bases fitting TRBD1. The CDR3 runs 16 residues. Germline trimming cut 4 bases from V and 4 bases from J; bases unmatched to any gene: 8. CDR1 is SGHRS and CDR2 is YFSETQ in the germline V gene. The complete variable domain, with remaining parts taken from reference TRBV5-1 and TRBJ1-6, reads KAGVTQTPRYLIKTRGQQVTLSCSPISGHRSVSWYQQTPGQGLQFLFEYFSETQRNKGNFPGRFSGRQFSNSRSEMNVSTLELGDSALYLCASSPGQSSYNSPLHFGNGTRLTVT.